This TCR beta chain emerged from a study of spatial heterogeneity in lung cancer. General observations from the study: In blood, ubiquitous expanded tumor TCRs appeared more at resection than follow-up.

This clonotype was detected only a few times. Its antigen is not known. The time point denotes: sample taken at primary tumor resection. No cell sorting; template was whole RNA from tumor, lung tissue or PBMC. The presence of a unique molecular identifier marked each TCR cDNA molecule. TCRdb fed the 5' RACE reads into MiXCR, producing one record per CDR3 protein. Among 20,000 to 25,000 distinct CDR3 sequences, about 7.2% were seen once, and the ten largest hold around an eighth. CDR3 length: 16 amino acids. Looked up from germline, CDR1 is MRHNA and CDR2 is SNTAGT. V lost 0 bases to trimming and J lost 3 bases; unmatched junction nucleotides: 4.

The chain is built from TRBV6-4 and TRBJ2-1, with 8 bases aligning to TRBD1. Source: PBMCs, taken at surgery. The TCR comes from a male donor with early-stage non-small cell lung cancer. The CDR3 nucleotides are TGTGCCAGCAGTGACTCTTGGACAGGGTACTACAATGAGCAGTTCTTC. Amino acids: CASSDSWTGYYNEQFF.